These 23 T cell receptor beta chains originate from one sample sequenced in a study of beta chain features in type 1 diabetes. Overall study results and limits: TCRB CDR3s were moderately but significantly shorter in Type 1 diabetes patients in all four CD4+ subsets.

Reverse transcription of all isolated RNA meant that expressed TCRB transcripts were sequenced. Generated by immunoSEQ multiplex PCR, the TCRdb table keeps only in-frame clones and is missing some. This repertoire shows 60,000 to 75,000 clones, almost 50% found once; its top ten account for about 0.74%. Their antigens remain unidentified. Sequencing used central memory CD4+ T cells from blood. These receptors were taken from a man aged 30-40 years with type 1 diabetes.

This clone was seen only a few times. This rearrangement joins TRBV2 to TRBJ2-5; D remains ambiguous. V lost 7 bases, J lost 5 bases, and 20 bases lay in between. Germline V gene sequence: CDR1 SNHLY, CDR2 FYNNEI. The CDR3 extends over 15 amino acids. CDR3 nucleotide sequence: TGTGCCAGCAAAAGAGAGCATACTCCTCGGGAGACCCAGTACTTC. Translating it yields CASKREHTPRETQYF.

The chain is built from TRBV6-1 and TRBJ1-3, with D possibly being TRBD1 (5 bases). The CDR3 runs 15 residues. Germline lookup yields CDR1 MNHNS and CDR2 SASEGT. The ends were cut back, 2 bases at V and 5 bases at J, with 13 bases in the middle. CDR3 loop: CASSEPGQGRNTIYF. The CDR3 region has the DNA TGTGCCAGCAGTGAACCCGGCCAGGGCCGAAACACCATATATTTT.

In DNA form, the CDR3 reads TGTGCCAGCAGCGTAGATGGAGACAGGGGGTACGAGCAGTACTTC. Its translation is CASSVDGDRGYEQYF. The rearrangement uses TRBV9 and TRBJ2-7; TRBD1 agrees at 9 bases. CDR1 is SGDLS, CDR2 YYNGEE, per germline. V trimming: 0 bases; J trimming: 4 bases; junction bases outside the gene matches: 5. The CDR3 runs to 15 residues.

In this sample, this clone turned up a few times. The chain carries TRBV4-2 and TRBJ1-1; D is unresolved. The ends were cut back, 4 bases at V and 4 bases at J, with 19 bases in the middle. The CDR3 covers 16 residues. Germline V CDR1 and CDR2: LGHNA, YNFKEQ. CDR3 sequence reads: CASSLEGGSLGTEAFF. As DNA, the CDR3 is TGTGCCAGCAGCCTGGAGGGAGGGTCGTTAGGCACTGAAGCTTTCTTT.

This sequence joins TRBV11-2 and TRBJ2-5; 8 bases fit TRBD1. Germline CDR1 SGHAT, CDR2 FQNNGV. The CDR3 extends over 15 amino acids. The trim removed 3 bases at V and 2 bases at J, leaving 5 bases unmatched. The CDR3, as DNA: TGTGCCAGCAGCTTCTCGGGACAGGTACAAGAGACCCAGTACTTC. Encoded protein: CASSFSGQVQETQYF. The full variable domain, in which reference TRBV11-2 and TRBJ2-5 provide the parts outside the CDR3, is EAGVAQSPRYKIIEKRQSVAFWCNPISGHATLYWYQQILGQGPKLLIQFQNNGVVDDSQLPKDRFSAERLKGVDSTLKIQPAKLEDSAVYLCASSFSGQVQETQYFGPGTRLLVL.

In its sample, this clone was seen a few times. V gene TRBV29-1 combines with J gene TRBJ2-3, with TRBD1 matching over 9 bases. Germline CDR1 and CDR2: SQVTM and ANQGSEA. V was pared by 6 bases and J by 4 bases, with 11 bases of the junction left unmatched. The CDR3 spans 15 residues. The DNA for the CDR3 is TGCAGCGTAGCCCTCTGGGACAGGGCCCCAGATACGCAGTATTTT. The encoded protein is CSVALWDRAPDTQYF.

The table lists this clone with a count of one. This chain uses TRBV19 with TRBJ1-5; D unclear. There are 13 residues in the CDR3. With 9 bases removed from V and 3 bases from J, the gap between germline ends came to 12 bases. Germline loops: CDR1 LNHDA, CDR2 SQIVND (reference sequence). The CDR3 nucleotides are TGTGCCAGATGCCAGCAGGTCAATCAGCCCCAGCATTTT. Protein product: CARCQQVNQPQHF.

V usage is TRBV5-1 and J usage is TRBJ1-4; weak D call: TRBD1 (5 bases). Looked up from germline, CDR1 is SGHRS and CDR2 is YFSETQ. V was pared by 0 bases and J by 8 bases, with 11 bases between. The CDR3 extends over 14 amino acids. The CDR3 loop is CASSLVGGEEKLFF. As DNA, the CDR3 is TGCGCCAGCAGCTTGGTAGGAGGGGAAGAAAAACTGTTTTTT.

The rearrangement uses TRBV30 and TRBJ1-6; TRBD1 agrees at 8 bases. With V trimmed by 5 bases and J by 7 bases, 16 bases remained unmatched. CDR1 GTSNPN and CDR2 SVGIG come from the germline V gene (reference sequence). CDR3 length: 17 amino acids. The CDR3: CAWGPQGARALNSPLHF. The CDR3, as DNA: TGTGCCTGGGGCCCTCAGGGGGCGCGGGCCTTAAATTCACCCCTCCACTTT.

This clone turned up a few times. The J gene is TRBJ2-7, the V gene TRBV6-4; tentative D call: TRBD2 (6 bases). From germline, CDR1 is MRHNA and CDR2 SNTAGT. With 0 bases removed from V and 5 bases from J, the gap between germline ends came to 14 bases. This CDR3 contains 15 residues. In DNA, the CDR3 is TGTGCCAGCAGTGACTCTTCGGAGGGCACCCACGAGCAGTACTTC. Protein: CASSDSSEGTHEQYF.

In its sample, this clone was seen a few times. The gene calls are TRBV6-5 and TRBJ1-6; TRBD1 matches at 9 bases. Germline trimming cut 6 bases from V and 7 bases from J; bases unmatched to any gene: 7. The V gene's germline CDR1 is MNHEY and CDR2 SVGAGI. The CDR3 is made up of 15 amino acids. The CDR3 DNA reads as TGTGCCAGCAGGGGGGGGACAGGGAAGAATTCACCCCTCCACTTT. Amino acids: CASRGGTGKNSPLHF.

The V call is TRBV7-2, the J call TRBJ2-7; 7 positions match TRBD2. Germline CDR1 SGHTA, CDR2 FQGNSA. With 6 bases clipped from V and 5 bases from J, the junction kept 10 bases outside the gene matches. The CDR3 totals 14 residues. In DNA form, the CDR3 reads TGTGCCAGCAGTCCAAGCGGGGCTCGGCACGAGCAGTACTTC. It is translated as CASSPSGARHEQYF. Full variable domain (outside the CDR3, taken from reference TRBV7-2 and TRBJ2-7): GAGVSQSPSNKVTEKGKDVELRCDPISGHTALYWYRQSLGQGLEFLIYFQGNSAPDKSGLPSDRFSAERTGGSVSTLTIQRTQQEDSAVYLCASSPSGARHEQYFGPGTRLTVT.

The chain joins TRBV2 to TRBJ2-5, with 7 bases that match TRBD1. The CDR3 is made up of 15 amino acids. CDR1 and CDR2 (germline): SNHLY, FYNNEI. With V trimmed by 4 bases and J by 2 bases, 7 bases remained unmatched. The CDR3 DNA sequence: TGTGCCAGCAGTGGGACAGGAGTCCCTCAAGAGACCCAGTACTTC. Translated, it gives CASSGTGVPQETQYF.

The rearrangement uses TRBV6-1 and TRBJ2-5; 10 bases map to TRBD2. TRBJ2-7 explains the end of the DNA better; the J call may be wrong. The CDR3 spans 15 residues. Germline V gives CDR1 MNHNS, CDR2 SASEGT. The CDR3 region has the DNA TGTGCCATAGGCCGCCGTACTAGCGGGATTTACGAGCAGTACTTC. It translates to CAIGRRTSGIYEQYF.

This chain links TRBV19 with TRBJ2-1, with 10 bases matching TRBD2. V was clipped by 4 bases and J by 8 bases; unmatched bases: 8. The CDR3 is made up of 15 amino acids. CDR1 is LNHDA and CDR2 is SQIVND in the germline V gene (reference sequence). As DNA, the CDR3 is TGTGCCAGTAGTACACAGGCTAGCGGGAGCGATGAGCAGTTCTTC. The encoded protein is CASSTQASGSDEQFF.

The genes are TRBV27 and TRBJ1-4, with D perhaps TRBD1 (6 bases). This CDR3 comprises 16 residues. V was shortened by 6 bases and J by 7 bases, with 21 bases between the two germline ends. Germline V lookup: CDR1 MNHEY, CDR2 SMNVEV (reference sequence). CDR3 residues: CASRSKAGDLGEKLFF. The CDR3 coding sequence is TGTGCCAGCAGATCGAAGGCAGGGGATTTAGGTGAAAAACTGTTTTTT.

The J gene is TRBJ2-3, the V gene TRBV7-9, with TRBD2 matching 7 bases. V lost 0 bases and J lost 5; bases outside the gene matches: 8. Germline-derived CDR1 and CDR2 are SEHNR and FQNEAQ (reference sequence). The CDR3 consists of 16 residues. The CDR3 sequence is CASSLAERGSGDTQYF. CDR3 nucleotides: TGTGCCAGCAGCTTAGCGGAGCGGGGTAGTGGAGATACGCAGTATTTT.

Remarks on this clone: An end of the junction differs from the germline gene, which may be a read error. The chain combines TRBV7-7 with TRBJ2-2; 8 nucleotides match TRBD2. CDR1 SSHAT and CDR2 FNYEAQ come from the germline V gene (reference sequence). The length of the CDR3 is 14 residues. The CDR3 spells CASSYREGTGELFF. The DNA for the CDR3 is TGTGCTAGCAGCTACCGGGAGGGAACCGGGGAGCTGTTTTTT.

This chain joins TRBV28 and TRBJ2-3; D is ambiguous. CDR3 length: 15 amino acids. Germline CDR1 MDHEN, CDR2 SYDVKM. V was pared by 4 bases and J by 4 bases, with 15 bases between. CDR3 nucleotide sequence: TGTGCCAGCAGTTCCCCGGGTCTGAGGCCAGATACGCAGTATTTT. Translating it yields CASSSPGLRPDTQYF.

This chain joins TRBV19 and TRBJ2-5; 8 bases line up with TRBD2. The length of the CDR3 is 17 residues. The ends lost 1 base at V and 1 base at J; junction bases unmatched: 8. Per germline, CDR1 LNHDA and CDR2 SQIVND (reference sequence). The CDR3 sequence is CASSIGSSGSPQETQYF. The CDR3, as DNA: TGTGCCAGTAGTATAGGGTCGAGCGGGAGCCCCCAAGAGACCCAGTACTTC.

The rearrangement links TRBV4-1 to TRBJ2-1; TRBD2 matches 7 bases. Germline CDR1 and CDR2: MGHRA and YSYEKL. CDR3 size: 17 residues. The V gene end was trimmed by 4 bases and the J gene end by 0 bases; junction bases not matched to a gene: 9. This CDR3 is CASSPPPLAPSYNEQFF. In DNA, the CDR3 is TGCGCCAGCAGCCCTCCCCCACTAGCGCCCTCCTACAATGAGCAGTTCTTC.

This CDR3 is CAWSVGDEQYF. CDR3 sequence (DNA): TGTGCCTGGAGTGTAGGGGACGAGCAGTACTTC. The chain combines TRBV30 with TRBJ2-7; D is perhaps TRBD1 (5 bases). Germline V gene lookup returns CDR1 GTSNPN and CDR2 SVGIG (reference sequence). The CDR3 consists of 11 residues. V was cut by 0 bases and J by 5 bases, with 5 bases left in between.

V and J are TRBV6-1 and TRBJ2-7, with a tentative D call TRBD2 (6 bases). The CDR3 spans 14 residues. The germline V gene has CDR1 MNHNS and CDR2 SASEGT. V lost 7 bases to trimming and J lost 5 bases, with 18 bases between them. The CDR3 sequence: CASNRAAGSNEQYF. CDR3 bases: TGTGCCAGCAACCGGGCGGCGGGGTCCAACGAGCAGTACTTC.